Below, 10 T cell receptor beta chains from the same sample are listed, as sequenced in a study of blood T cell repertoires in COVID-19. The method was immunoSEQ multiplex PCR; TCRdb's version includes in-frame clones alone and lacks a portion of them. The sample has 150,000 to 200,000 clones, around four fifths seen once. Sequencing used PBMCs or T cells enriched from blood (not recorded which). The receptors were sampled from a woman between 45 and 65 years old who had recovered from COVID-19.

The chain links TRBV9 to TRBJ2-1, with 9 positions matching TRBD1. Trimming at V came to 0 bases and at J to 2 bases, leaving 6 bases not matched to a gene. The CDR3 totals 17 residues. Germline V gives CDR1 SGDLS, CDR2 YYNGEE. CDR3 sequence: CASSVGVGQGPYNEQFF. CDR3 DNA: TGTGCCAGCAGCGTAGGTGTGGGACAGGGCCCCTACAATGAGCAGTTCTTC.

The CDR3 DNA reads TGCGCCAGCCCCAGGCTAGCGGGGGGAGAGAACACCGGGGAGCTGTTTTTT. Its translation: CASPRLAGGENTGELFF. The genes are TRBV4-1 and TRBJ2-2; 11 bases align to TRBD2. J lost 1 base, V lost 8 bases, and 9 bases had no gene match. Germline CDR1 is MGHRA and CDR2 is YSYEKL. The length of the CDR3 is 17 residues.

V is TRBV9 and J is TRBJ2-6, with 8 bases identical to TRBD2. Germline lookup yields CDR1 SGDLS and CDR2 YYNGEE. V lost 4 bases to trimming and J lost 2 bases; unmatched junction nucleotides: 11. CDR3 length: 18 residues. The CDR3 is CASSSERAGEPGANVLTF. As DNA, the CDR3 is TGTGCCAGCAGCTCGGAGAGAGCGGGAGAGCCTGGGGCCAACGTCCTGACTTTC.

The chain combines TRBV29-1 with TRBJ2-5, with a weak D call TRBD1 (5 bases). In germline, CDR1 is SQVTM, CDR2 ANQGSEA. The CDR3 has 14 residues. The V end was cut by 6 bases, the J end by 2 bases, with 16 bases between. The CDR3 nucleotides read TGCAGCGTCGATAAGTATGACAGTCAAGAGACCCAGTACTTC. As protein: CSVDKYDSQETQYF.

The gene calls are TRBV10-3 and TRBJ2-1; 9 bases map to TRBD2. CDR1 ENHRY and CDR2 SYGVKD come from the germline V gene. Trimming removed 8 bases from V and 10 bases from J; junction bases left unmatched: 18. CDR3 length: 16 amino acids. In DNA form, the CDR3 reads TGTGCCATCCGCTTTAGCGGGGGCGGGGATGTAGGGGAGCAGTTCTTC. This encodes CAIRFSGGGDVGEQFF.

Here the CDR3 reads CASSPGTENTF. CDR3 DNA sequence: TGTGCCAGTAGTCCCGGGACAGAGAACACCTTC. The chain carries TRBV19 and TRBJ1-2, with 7 bases aligning to TRBD1. V lost 5 bases and J lost 12; bases outside the gene matches: 6. CDR3 size: 11 residues. Germline V gives CDR1 LNHDA, CDR2 SQIVND (reference sequence). Filled out from reference TRBV19 and TRBJ1-2, the complete variable domain reads DGGITQSPKYLFRKEGQNVTLSCEQNLNHDAMYWYRQDPGQGLRLIYYSQIVNDFQKGDIAEGYSVSREKKESFPLTVTSAQKNPTAFYLCASSPGTENTFGSGTRLTVV.

The V call is TRBV30, the J call TRBJ1-4; D gene ambiguous. The germline V gene has CDR1 GTSNPN and CDR2 SVGIG (reference sequence). V was trimmed by 4 bases and J by 9 bases, leaving 12 bases between them. This CDR3 comprises 12 residues. The CDR3 is CAWTVNLKKLFF. The CDR3 DNA sequence: TGTGCCTGGACGGTCAACCTTAAAAAACTGTTTTTT.

The chain combines TRBV19 with TRBJ1-2; 7 nucleotides agree with TRBD1. V lost 3 bases and J lost 7; bases outside the gene matches: 2. CDR3 length: 12 amino acids. Germline V gives CDR1 LNHDA, CDR2 SQIVND (reference sequence). CDR3 bases: TGTGCCAGTAGTATCGGGGACAGTGGCTACACCTTC. Protein sequence: CASSIGDSGYTF.

CDR3 loop: CASSLVAGEGYGYTF. The CDR3 region has the DNA TGCGCCAGCAGCTTGGTCGCAGGGGAGGGGTATGGCTACACCTTC. This chain links TRBV5-1 with TRBJ1-2; tentatively, D is TRBD1 (6 bases). The germline V gene encodes CDR1 SGHRS and CDR2 YFSETQ. The length of the CDR3 is 15 residues. V was shortened by 0 bases and J by 5 bases, with 14 bases between the two germline ends.

The V and J genes are TRBV11-3 and TRBJ1-4; 7 nucleotides agree with TRBD1. The CDR3 spans 14 residues. The germline V gene encodes CDR1 SGHNT and CDR2 YENEEA. The junction had 5 bases not matched to a gene; V was cut back by 1 base and J by 9 bases. The CDR3 sequence is CASSLGGTDQKLFF. CDR3 in DNA: TGTGCCAGCAGCTTAGGCGGGACAGACCAAAAACTGTTTTTT. The variable domain in full, with the rest retrieved from reference TRBV11-3 and TRBJ1-4, is EAGVVQSPRYKIIEKKQPVAFWCNPISGHNTLYWYLQNLGQGPELLIRYENEEAVDDSQLPKDRFSAERLKGVDSTLKIQPAELGDSAVYLCASSLGGTDQKLFFGSGTQLSVL.